In this sample, the clone carrying this T cell receptor beta chain turned up many times. Its target is not known. Via MiXCR, TCRdb re-called the reads, giving one row per CDR3 protein. The table shows 370,000 or so distinct CDR3 sequences, with just under 35% occurring only once. The data were taken from a study of T cell repertoires in cytomegalovirus infection. Study summary: Public TCR beta signature analysis indicated the presence of both CMV infection and matching HLA type. Overall study results and limits: There were HLA-C-restricted CMV-specific TCR beta clonotypes dominating the ex vivo response.

The V gene end was trimmed by 1 base and the J gene end by 4 bases; junction bases not matched to a gene: 5. Germline V gives CDR1 SGHTA, CDR2 FQGNSA. This CDR3 contains 16 residues. This specimen consisted of cultured PBMCs, obtained from culture after CMV antigen stimulation. This sequence originates from a human donor in good health (CMV status not recorded). Some clones in this sample may be carry-over from other donors' samples. The chain has TRBV7-2 and TRBJ2-1; the match to TRBD2 covers 9 bases. CDR3 sequence (DNA): TGTGCCAGCAGCTTAGGTGGGACTAGCTTATACAATGAGCAGTTCTTC. It is translated as CASSLGGTSLYNEQFF.